Described below is a single T cell receptor beta chain sequence and its context. The target antigen is unknown. The sample belongs to a study of PD-1 blockade in classical Hodgkin lymphoma. Study background: Nivolumab dosed at 3 mg/kg went to patients intravenously every 2 weeks.

V was clipped by 0 bases and J by 8 bases, with 14 bases between them. Germline loops: CDR1 SGDLS, CDR2 YYNGEE. This CDR3 contains 15 residues. Time point described: cycle 4 day 1 (C4D1), after less than 7 weeks of nivolumab. Each patient's relapse followed autologous stem cell transplantation, and brentuximab vedotin exposure varied. Patients showed best responses of complete response, partial response or progressive disease. Study-wide points: Patients who initiated nivolumab within 1 year of ASCT were excluded.

Generated by immunoSEQ multiplex PCR, the TCRdb table keeps only in-frame clones and is missing some. The table includes around 46,000 clones, almost 90% detected once. This TCR derives from a human donor with classical Hodgkin lymphoma. The chain joins TRBV9 to TRBJ1-4; D is possibly TRBD1 (5 bases). Material: peripheral blood mononuclear cells (PBMCs), obtained before the fourth cycle of nivolumab. The CDR3 is CASSVGGGAREKLFF. CDR3 DNA: TGTGCCAGCAGCGTAGGGGGTGGGGCCAGGGAAAAACTGTTTTTT.